The 12 T cell receptor beta chains in this list originate from one sample, sequenced in a study of response to subunit inactivated influenza vaccine. TCRdb re-called the RT-PCR reads through MiXCR, storing one row per CDR3 protein. Of some 600,000 distinct CDR3 sequences in the sample, roughly 15% were seen once. The specimen was PBMCs from blood, collected 14 to 15 days before vaccination. The source of these receptors is a man over 45 who received an inactivated influenza vaccine.

This clonotype occurred a few times. The V gene is TRBV7-2, the J gene TRBJ2-5; 9 bases are a match to TRBD1. The CDR3 runs to 15 residues. Looked up from germline, CDR1 is SGHTA and CDR2 is FQGNSA. The V segment lost 3 bases and the J segment 5 bases; nucleotides outside the gene matches: 7. The CDR3 coding sequence is TGTGCCAGCAGCTTCCTGACAGGGGGAAGGGAGACCCAGTACTTC. It translates to CASSFLTGGRETQYF.

This clonotype turned up a few times. The chain carries TRBV10-3 and TRBJ2-5; tentatively, D is TRBD2 (5 bases). CDR1 is ENHRY, CDR2 SYGVKD, per germline. Trimming took off 6 bases at V and 4 bases at J, with 15 bases between the two ends. The CDR3 sequence is 14 residues long. The DNA of the CDR3 is TGTGCCATCAGCCCCATAGAGAGGGTAGAGACCCAGTACTTC. Its translation: CAISPIERVETQYF.

The J gene is TRBJ2-7, the V gene TRBV28; a weak D match, TRBD1 (6 bases). Trimming shortened V by 10 bases and J by 3 bases, and 19 bases separated the two germline ends. This CDR3 comprises 14 residues. The germline CDR1 and CDR2 sequences are MDHEN and SYDVKM. CDR3 sequence reads: CATQPVRGGYEQYF. CDR3 nucleotides: TGTGCCACCCAACCTGTACGAGGGGGCTACGAGCAGTACTTC.

In this sample, this clonotype turned up a few times. The V gene is TRBV7-2, the J gene TRBJ2-7; 8 positions agree with TRBD1. V dropped 5 bases and J dropped 3; count of bases not matched to a gene: 6. This CDR3 is 14 amino acids long. Per germline, CDR1 SGHTA and CDR2 FQGNSA. The CDR3 region has the DNA TGTGCCAGCAGCATCTGGACAGGGCGCTACGAGCAGTACTTC. This codes for CASSIWTGRYEQYF. The variable domain in full, completed from reference TRBV7-2 and TRBJ2-7, reads GAGVSQSPSNKVTEKGKDVELRCDPISGHTALYWYRQSLGQGLEFLIYFQGNSAPDKSGLPSDRFSAERTGGSVSTLTIQRTQQEDSAVYLCASSIWTGRYEQYFGPGTRLTVT.

The chain is built from TRBV5-1 and TRBJ1-1, with TRBD1 as a possible D gene (5 bases). Trimming removed 1 base from V and 7 bases from J, with 11 bases in between. The CDR3 totals 13 residues. Germline CDR1 reads SGHRS; CDR2 reads YFSETQ. CDR3: CASSLSGRGEAFF. The CDR3, as DNA: TGCGCCAGCAGCTTGTCAGGGAGAGGTGAAGCTTTCTTT.

The CDR3 is CASSQEEGLAGDYSYEQYF. CDR3 DNA sequence: TGCGCCAGCAGCCAAGAAGAGGGACTAGCGGGAGACTACTCCTACGAGCAGTACTTC. The chain employs TRBV4-3 and TRBJ2-7, with 14 positions matching TRBD2. The CDR3 contains 19 residues. J lost 0 bases, V lost 0 bases, and 7 bases had no gene match. CDR1 and CDR2 (germline): LGHNA, YSLEER.

This clonotype showed up just a few times. J is TRBJ1-5 and V is TRBV11-2, with D uncertain. Germline V CDR1 and CDR2: SGHAT, FQNNGV. This CDR3 contains 13 residues. V was cut by 1 base and J by 9 bases, with 10 bases left in between. The CDR3 coding sequence is TGTGCCAGCAGCTTAGCGGCTGAACTGCCCCAGCATTTT. Encoded protein: CASSLAAELPQHF.

There are a few counts of this clonotype. The gene calls are TRBV20-1 and TRBJ2-3; 10 bases align to TRBD2. There are 15 residues in the CDR3. The V and J ends lost 2 bases and 3 bases, in that order; junction bases with no gene match: 5. Germline values: CDR1 DFQATT, CDR2 SNEGSKA (reference sequence). Here the CDR3 DNA reads TGCAGTGCTAGATCTCTAGCGGGAGTAACAGATACGCAGTATTTT. Protein product: CSARSLAGVTDTQYF.

The V and J genes are TRBV6-1 and TRBJ2-5; D uncertain. Germline V gene sequence: CDR1 MNHNS, CDR2 SASEGT. The CDR3 contains 14 residues. Trimming took off 6 bases at V and 7 bases at J, with 18 bases between the two ends. In DNA form, the CDR3 reads TGTGCCAGCAGACCTACTTGGGAAGCCGGGACCCAGTACTTC. This sequence encodes CASRPTWEAGTQYF.

This clonotype was found a few times. The chain recombines TRBV18 with TRBJ1-1; no definite D call. Per germline, CDR1 KGHSH and CDR2 LQKENI. V was pared by 2 bases and J by 8 bases, with 9 bases between. This CDR3 has 12 residues. The CDR3 DNA follows: TGTGCCAGCTCACCAGCGAGCAACGAAGCTTTCTTT. Its translation: CASSPASNEAFF.

This clonotype was detected only a few times. V and J are TRBV7-9 and TRBJ2-7, with D tentatively TRBD1 (5 bases). V dropped 1 base and J dropped 0 bases, with 10 bases sitting between them. This CDR3 contains 15 residues. Germline loops: CDR1 SEHNR, CDR2 FQNEAQ (reference sequence). The CDR3 protein is CASSLERQSSYEQYF. The CDR3 coding sequence is TGTGCCAGCAGCTTAGAAAGACAGAGCTCCTACGAGCAGTACTTC.

This clonotype was picked up a small number of times. The chain employs TRBV7-9 and TRBJ2-3; 11 nucleotides line up with TRBD2. The germline gives CDR1 SEHNR, CDR2 FQNEAQ (reference sequence). The CDR3 length is 17 residues. J was trimmed by 3 bases and V by 1 base; bases with no gene match: 6. CDR3 coding DNA: TGTGCCAGCAGCTTAGTCCTAGCGGGGGGCGGAACAGATACGCAGTATTTT. Its translation is CASSLVLAGGGTDTQYF.